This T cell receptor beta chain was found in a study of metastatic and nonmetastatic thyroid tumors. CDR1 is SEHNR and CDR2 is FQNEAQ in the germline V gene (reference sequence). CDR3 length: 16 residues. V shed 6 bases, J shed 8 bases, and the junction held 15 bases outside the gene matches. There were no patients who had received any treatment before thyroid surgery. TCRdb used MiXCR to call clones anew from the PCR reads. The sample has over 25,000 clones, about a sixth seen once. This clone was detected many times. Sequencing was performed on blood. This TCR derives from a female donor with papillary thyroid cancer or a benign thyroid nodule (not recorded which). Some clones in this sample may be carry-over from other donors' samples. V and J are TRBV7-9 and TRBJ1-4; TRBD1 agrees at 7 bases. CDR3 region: CASRQSGTVRSEKLFF. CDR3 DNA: TGTGCCAGCAGGCAGTCCGGGACAGTCCGATCCGAAAAACTGTTTTTT.